This T cell receptor beta chain originates from a study of CD8+ T cells in alopecia areata. Study results and caveats: Scalp sequencing also captures normal skin's resident alphabeta T cells.

Combined cutaneous lymph node cells underwent sorting by CD4, CD8alpha, NKG2D, NKG2ACE and additional markers. About this clone: The antigen is unknown. The germline and genes are mouse ones. The CDR3 end is not reached by the read, which stops 4 residues before it; the germline J gene fills it in.

CDR1 is SGHSN, CDR2 HYEKVE, per germline. This CDR3 spans 15 amino acids. J was trimmed by 0 bases and V by 0 bases; bases with no gene match: 0. The sequencing template was cDNA reverse transcribed from extracted RNA. Sequencing used immunoSEQ multiplex PCR; TCRdb keeps in-frame clones, though not all of them. The specimen has 250,000 or so clones, none found just once. This TCR was recovered from a C3H/HeJ mouse with alopecia areata. This strain's MHC haplotype is H2-k. The rearrangement joins TRBV12-1 to TRBJ2-2, with 7 bases that match TRBD2. The sample comprised CD4+ T cells sorted from a lymph node. The DNA read from the CDR3 is TGTGCCAGCTCTCTCACTGGGGCAAACACCGGG. It is translated as CASSLTGANTG. The complete CDR3 sequence is CASSLTGANTGQLYF.